These 8 T cell receptor beta chains share one sample of origin, sequenced in a study of OX40 agonist ivuxolimab in advanced cancers. TCRdb keeps only in-frame clones here, not all; method: immunoSEQ multiplex PCR. The sample holds some 100,000 clones, 84% seen once. Source: CD4+ or CD8+ T cells sorted from blood, taken in a trial of the OX40 agonist ivuxolimab. These receptors came from an adult with an advanced solid tumor such as melanoma, head and neck, liver or kidney cancer.

This sequence joins TRBV7-2 and TRBJ2-2; no reliable D call. The CDR3 runs to 15 residues. Germline CDR1 SGHTA, CDR2 FQGNSA. Trimming left V 3 bases short and J 1 base short, with 9 bases between. CDR3 region: CASSLTPRNTGELFF. The CDR3 DNA reads as TGTGCCAGCAGCTTGACGCCGAGGAACACCGGGGAGCTGTTTTTT.

V and J are TRBV2 and TRBJ1-5, with no clear D. V was pared by 6 bases and J by 5 bases, with 11 bases between. This CDR3 has 13 residues. Germline V gene sequence: CDR1 SNHLY, CDR2 FYNNEI. Written as DNA, the CDR3 is TGTGCCAGCAGATTCGACGGAGATCAGCCCCAGCATTTT. This gives the protein CASRFDGDQPQHF.

The V and J genes are TRBV5-5 and TRBJ2-1, with D possibly being TRBD1 (5 bases). CDR1 and CDR2 from the germline V gene are SGHKS and YYEKEE (reference sequence). The CDR3 runs 12 residues. V was pared by 2 bases and J by 9 bases, with 9 bases between. CDR3 DNA sequence: TGTGCCAGCAGCTTTCTGACAGTTGAGCAGTTCTTC. It yields the protein CASSFLTVEQFF. The full variable domain, its missing parts supplied by reference TRBV5-5 and TRBJ2-1, is DAGVTQSPTHLIKTRGQQVTLRCSPISGHKSVSWYQQVLGQGPQFIFQYYEKEERGRGNFPDRFSARQFPNYSSELNVNALLLGDSALYLCASSFLTVEQFFGPGTRLTVL.

This clone has just one count. DNA for the CDR3: TGCGCCAGCAGCTTGGCAGCGCCGGGTCGAACTGAAGCTTTCTTT. Translated: CASSLAAPGRTEAFF. The chain recombines TRBV5-1 with TRBJ1-1, with D hard to call. CDR3 length equals 15 residues. Per germline, CDR1 SGHRS and CDR2 YFSETQ. The V and J ends lost 0 bases and 5 bases respectively, with 14 bases between them.

This chain uses TRBV29-1 with TRBJ2-1, with 8 bases that match TRBD1. Losses at the gene ends were 4 bases for V and 7 bases for J; bases not matched to a gene: 9. The CDR3 consists of 14 residues. CDR1 and CDR2 (germline): SQVTM, ANQGSEA. CDR3 residues: CSVALGTGRNEQFF. In DNA, the CDR3 is TGCAGCGTTGCTCTCGGGACAGGTAGGAATGAGCAGTTCTTC.

The genes are TRBV19 and TRBJ1-4; 8 bases align to TRBD1. The CDR3 has 20 residues. Germline assignment: CDR1 LNHDA and CDR2 SQIVND (reference sequence). Trimming took 5 bases from V and 8 from J; bases not matched to a gene: 25. This CDR3 is CASSPGPLSGTGSLGEKLFF. CDR3 nucleotides: TGTGCCAGTAGTCCAGGCCCGCTATCGGGGACAGGAAGCCTTGGAGAAAAACTGTTTTTT.

This chain connects TRBV7-6 to TRBJ2-2; the match to TRBD2 covers 9 bases. The CDR3 consists of 14 residues. Germline loops: CDR1 SGHVS, CDR2 FNYEAQ. The J segment lost 6 bases and the V segment lost 3 bases, leaving 2 bases of the junction unmatched. The CDR3 nucleotides read TGTGCCAGCAGCTTCGGCGGGGGGGCCGGGGAGCTGTTTTTT. It codes for CASSFGGGAGELFF.

This chain links TRBV9 with TRBJ2-1; a possible D gene is TRBD1 (5 bases). The V gene's germline CDR1 is SGDLS and CDR2 YYNGEE. The CDR3 consists of 16 residues. The V and J ends lost 3 bases and 6 bases respectively, with 19 bases between them. The CDR3 is CASSAPPDINFNEQFF. The CDR3 DNA sequence: TGTGCCAGCAGCGCCCCTCCGGACATTAATTTCAATGAGCAGTTCTTC. Full variable domain (missing parts from reference TRBV9 and TRBJ2-1): DSGVTQTPKHLITATGQRVTLRCSPRSGDLSVYWYQQSLDQGLQFLIQYYNGEERAKGNILERFSAQQFPDLHSELNLSSLELGDSALYFCASSAPPDINFNEQFFGPGTRLTVL.